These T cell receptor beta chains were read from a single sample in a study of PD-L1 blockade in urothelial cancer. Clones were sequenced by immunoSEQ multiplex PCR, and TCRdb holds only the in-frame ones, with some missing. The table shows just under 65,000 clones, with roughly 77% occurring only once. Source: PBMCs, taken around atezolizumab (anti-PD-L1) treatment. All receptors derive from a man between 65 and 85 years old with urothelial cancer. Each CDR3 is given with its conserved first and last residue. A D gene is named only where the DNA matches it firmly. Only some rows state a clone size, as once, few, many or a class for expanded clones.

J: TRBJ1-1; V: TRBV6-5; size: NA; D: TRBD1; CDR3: CASSYDIRTGAFF; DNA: TGTGCCAGCAGTTACGACATTCGGACAGGAGCTTTCTTT
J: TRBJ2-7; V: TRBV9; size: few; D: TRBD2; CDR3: CASSPSGGTYEQYF; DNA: TGTGCCAGCAGCCCCAGCGGGGGCACCTACGAGCAGTACTTC
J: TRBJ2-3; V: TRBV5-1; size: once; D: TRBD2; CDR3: CASGTAGGTDTQYF; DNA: TGCGCCAGCGGAACAGCGGGGGGCACAGATACGCAGTATTTT
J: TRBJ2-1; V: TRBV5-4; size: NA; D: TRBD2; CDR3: CASSPGTRAHEQFF; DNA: TGTGCCAGCAGCCCCGGGACTAGAGCCCATGAGCAGTTCTTC
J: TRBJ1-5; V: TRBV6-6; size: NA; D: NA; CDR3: CASWDTVGPQHF; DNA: TGTGCCAGCTGGGACACCGTAGGGCCCCAGCATTTT
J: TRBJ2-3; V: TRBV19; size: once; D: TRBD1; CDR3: CASGTGSPDTQYF; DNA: TGTGCCAGTGGGACAGGGAGTCCAGATACGCAGTATTTT
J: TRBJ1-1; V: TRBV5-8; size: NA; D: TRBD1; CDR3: CASSLRTGIPEAFF; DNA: TGTGCCAGCAGCTTGCGGACAGGGATACCTGAAGCTTTCTTT
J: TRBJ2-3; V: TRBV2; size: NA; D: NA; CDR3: CASSERSGSTDTQYF; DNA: TGTGCCAGCAGTGAGAGAAGCGGTTCCACAGATACGCAGTATTTT
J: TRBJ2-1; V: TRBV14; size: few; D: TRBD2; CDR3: CASSPAGGRNEQFF; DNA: TGTGCCAGCAGCCCAGCGGGAGGGCGCAATGAGCAGTTCTTC
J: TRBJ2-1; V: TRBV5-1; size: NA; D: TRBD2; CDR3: CASSLLPAGVSINEQFF; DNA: TGCGCCAGCAGCTTGTTGCCAGCGGGAGTGTCAATCAATGAGCAGTTCTTC
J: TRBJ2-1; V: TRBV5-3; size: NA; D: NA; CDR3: CARSSDSLYNEQFF; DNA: TGTGCCAGAAGCTCGGACAGTCTATACAATGAGCAGTTCTTC
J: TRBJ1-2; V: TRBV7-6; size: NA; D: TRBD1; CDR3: CASSLGTGIAYGYTF; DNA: TGTGCCAGCAGCTTGGGGACAGGGATCGCCTATGGCTACACCTTC
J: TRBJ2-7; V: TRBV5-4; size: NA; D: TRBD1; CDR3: CASSPTGGTLEQYF; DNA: TGTGCCAGCAGCCCGACAGGGGGGACGTTGGAGCAGTACTTC
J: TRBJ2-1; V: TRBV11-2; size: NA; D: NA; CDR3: CASRGSSYNEQFF; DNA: TGTGCCAGCAGAGGGAGCTCCTACAATGAGCAGTTCTTC
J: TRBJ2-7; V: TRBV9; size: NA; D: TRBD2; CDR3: CASSVGLAGSYEQYF; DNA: TGTGCCAGCAGCGTAGGACTAGCGGGCTCCTACGAGCAGTACTTC
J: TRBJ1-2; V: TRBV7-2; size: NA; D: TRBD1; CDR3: CASGLTGTLYGYTF; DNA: TGTGCCAGCGGACTGACAGGGACCCTCTATGGCTACACCTTC
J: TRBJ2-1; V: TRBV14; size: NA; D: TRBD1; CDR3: CASSWTGFEQFF; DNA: TGTGCCAGCAGCTGGACAGGGTTTGAGCAGTTCTTC
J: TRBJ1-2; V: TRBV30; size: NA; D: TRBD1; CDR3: CAWSRDSQDYGYTF; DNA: TGTGCCTGGAGTCGGGACAGCCAAGACTATGGCTACACCTTC
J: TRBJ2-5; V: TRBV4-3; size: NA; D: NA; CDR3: CASSQGPFQETQYF; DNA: TGCGCCAGCAGCCAAGGGCCGTTTCAAGAGACCCAGTACTTC
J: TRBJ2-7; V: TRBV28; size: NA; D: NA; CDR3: CASTTGPAGEQYF; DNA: TGTGCCAGCACGACCGGACCTGCGGGGGAGCAGTACTTC
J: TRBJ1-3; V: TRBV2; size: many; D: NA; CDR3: CASSVRGSGNTIYF; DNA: TGTGCCAGCAGTGTTAGGGGCTCTGGAAACACCATATATTTT
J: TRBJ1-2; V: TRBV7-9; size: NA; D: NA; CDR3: CASGRDWGYTF; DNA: TGTGCCAGCGGCCGGGACTGGGGCTACACCTTC
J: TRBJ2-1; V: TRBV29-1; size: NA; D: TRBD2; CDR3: CSVVGLAGGPPYNEQFF; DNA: TGCAGCGTTGTAGGGCTAGCGGGAGGGCCGCCCTACAATGAGCAGTTCTTC
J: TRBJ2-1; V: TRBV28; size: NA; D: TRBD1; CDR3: CASSFPGQPNEQFF; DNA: TGTGCCAGCAGTTTCCCGGGACAGCCCAATGAGCAGTTCTTC
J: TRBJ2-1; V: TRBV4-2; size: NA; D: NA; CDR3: CASSQDGARLNNEQFF; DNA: TGTGCCAGCAGCCAAGATGGGGCGCGTTTAAACAATGAGCAGTTCTTC
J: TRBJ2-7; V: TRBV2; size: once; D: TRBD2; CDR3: CASRGGLAGDPSYEQYF; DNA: TGTGCCAGCAGGGGGGGACTAGCGGGAGATCCCTCCTACGAGCAGTACTTC
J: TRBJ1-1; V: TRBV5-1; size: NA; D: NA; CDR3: CASSLETGNTEAFF; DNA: TGCGCCAGCAGCTTGGAGACAGGGAACACTGAAGCTTTCTTT
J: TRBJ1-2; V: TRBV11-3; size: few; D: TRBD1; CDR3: CASSSRQGSNYGYTF; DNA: TGTGCCAGCAGCTCCCGACAGGGATCTAACTATGGCTACACCTTC
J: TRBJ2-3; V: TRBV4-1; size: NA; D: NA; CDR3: CASSQAGTSTDTQYF; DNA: TGCGCCAGCAGCCAAGCGGGGACTAGCACAGATACGCAGTATTTT
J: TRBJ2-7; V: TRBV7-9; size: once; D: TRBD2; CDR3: CASSLISGSIDEQYF; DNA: TGTGCCAGCAGCCTAATTAGCGGGAGTATCGACGAGCAGTACTTC
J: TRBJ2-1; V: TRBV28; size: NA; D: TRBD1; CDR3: CASRGQGAYQQFF; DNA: TGTGCCAGCAGAGGACAGGGGGCGTATCAGCAGTTCTTC
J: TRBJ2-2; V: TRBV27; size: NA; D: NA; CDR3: CASSLYGWSSGLVGELFF; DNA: TGTGCCAGCAGTTTATATGGGTGGAGTAGCGGACTGGTTGGGGAGCTGTTTTTT
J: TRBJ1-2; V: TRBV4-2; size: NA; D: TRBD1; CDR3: CASSPPGTGARGYTF; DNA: TGTGCCAGCAGCCCCCCGGGGACAGGGGCGCGTGGCTACACCTTC
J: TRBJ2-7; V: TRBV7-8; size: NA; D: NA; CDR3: CASSLTTWGNSYEQYF; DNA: TGTGCCAGCAGCCTTACGACCTGGGGCAACTCCTACGAGCAGTACTTC
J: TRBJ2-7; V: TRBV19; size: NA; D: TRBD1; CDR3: CASSIQQGALYEQYF; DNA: TGTGCCAGTAGTATCCAACAGGGGGCCCTCTACGAGCAGTACTTC
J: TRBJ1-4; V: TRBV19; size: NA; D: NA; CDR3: CASTLGHSTNEKLFF; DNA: TGTGCCAGTACCCTGGGACACTCGACTAATGAAAAACTGTTTTTT
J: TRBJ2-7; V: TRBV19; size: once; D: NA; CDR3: CASRGLSYEQYF; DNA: TGTGCCAGTAGGGGACTGTCCTACGAGCAGTACTTC
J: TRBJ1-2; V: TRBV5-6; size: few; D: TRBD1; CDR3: CASSYFRGRDYGYTF; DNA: TGTGCCAGCAGCTACTTCAGGGGGCGAGATTATGGCTACACCTTC
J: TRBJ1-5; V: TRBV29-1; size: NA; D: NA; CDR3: CSVSRSGDQPQHF; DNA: TGCAGCGTAAGCAGATCGGGGGATCAGCCCCAGCATTTT
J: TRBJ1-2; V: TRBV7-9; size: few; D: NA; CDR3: CASSLDWEGPYGYTF; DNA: TGTGCCAGCAGCTTAGATTGGGAGGGGCCCTATGGCTACACCTTC
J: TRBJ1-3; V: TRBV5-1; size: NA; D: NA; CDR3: CASSLSGNSGNTIYF; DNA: TGCGCCAGCAGCTTATCAGGGAACTCTGGAAACACCATATATTTT
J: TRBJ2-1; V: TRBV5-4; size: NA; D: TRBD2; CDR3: CASSLDAREAQQFF; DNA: TGTGCCAGCAGCTTGGACGCGCGGGAGGCCCAGCAGTTCTTC
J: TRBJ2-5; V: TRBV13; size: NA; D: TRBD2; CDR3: CASSLAGVQETQYF; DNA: TGTGCCAGCAGCCTAGCGGGAGTACAAGAGACCCAGTACTTC
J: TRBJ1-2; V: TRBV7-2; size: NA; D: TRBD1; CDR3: CASRSGQGAFFYGYTF; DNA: TGTGCCAGCAGATCGGGACAGGGGGCCTTCTTCTATGGCTACACCTTC
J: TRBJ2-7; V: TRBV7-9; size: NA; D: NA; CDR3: CASSPNLGGEQYF; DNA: TGTGCCAGCAGCCCAAATTTGGGGGGCGAGCAGTACTTC
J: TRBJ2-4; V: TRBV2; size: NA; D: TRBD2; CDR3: CASRPGTSGNYIQYF; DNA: TGTGCCAGCAGGCCGGGGACTAGCGGGAATTACATTCAGTACTTC
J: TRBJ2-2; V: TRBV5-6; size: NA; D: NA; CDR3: CASSWTRGNTGELFF; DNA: TGTGCCAGCAGCTGGACAAGGGGGAACACCGGGGAGCTGTTTTTT
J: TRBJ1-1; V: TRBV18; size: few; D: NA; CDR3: CASSPRSQETEAFF; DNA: TGTGCCAGCTCACCACGGTCGCAAGAGACTGAAGCTTTCTTT
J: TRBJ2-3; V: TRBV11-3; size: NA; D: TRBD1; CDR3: CASSLGTGGSDTQYF; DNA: TGTGCCAGCAGCTTAGGGACAGGGGGCTCAGATACGCAGTATTTT
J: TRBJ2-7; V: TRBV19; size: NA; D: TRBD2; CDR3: CASSPAGRNEQYF; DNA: TGTGCCAGTAGCCCCGCCGGGAGGAACGAGCAGTACTTC
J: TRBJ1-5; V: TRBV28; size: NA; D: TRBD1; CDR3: CASNEEGAGNQPQHF; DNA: TGTGCCAGCAACGAGGAGGGGGCGGGTAATCAGCCCCAGCATTTT
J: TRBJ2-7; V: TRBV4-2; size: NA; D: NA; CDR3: CASSQVAAGSYEQYF; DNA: TGTGCCAGCAGCCAAGTGGCCGCGGGATCCTACGAGCAGTACTTC
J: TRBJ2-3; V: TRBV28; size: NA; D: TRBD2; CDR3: CASSLSASGKRTDTQYF; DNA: TGTGCCAGCAGTTTATCCGCTAGCGGAAAGCGCACAGATACGCAGTATTTT
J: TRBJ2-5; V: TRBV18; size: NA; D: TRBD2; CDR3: CASSPGGEETQYF; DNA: TGTGCCAGCTCACCAGGGGGGGAAGAGACCCAGTACTTC
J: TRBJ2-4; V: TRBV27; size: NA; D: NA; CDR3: CASKGGDEVYIQYF; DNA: TGTGCCAGCAAAGGAGGGGACGAGGTGTACATTCAGTACTTC
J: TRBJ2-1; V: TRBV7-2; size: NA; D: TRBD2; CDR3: CASSVPGLAGGPVFNEQFF; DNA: TGTGCCAGCAGCGTACCGGGACTAGCGGGAGGGCCAGTTTTCAATGAGCAGTTCTTC
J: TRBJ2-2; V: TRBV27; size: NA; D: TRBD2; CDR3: CASSPTSGRHGELFF; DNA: TGTGCCAGCAGCCCGACTAGCGGGAGACACGGGGAGCTGTTTTTT
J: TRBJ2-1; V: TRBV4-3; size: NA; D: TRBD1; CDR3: CASSTRYRGTYNEQFF; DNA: TGCGCCAGCAGCACCCGATACAGGGGCACCTACAATGAGCAGTTCTTC